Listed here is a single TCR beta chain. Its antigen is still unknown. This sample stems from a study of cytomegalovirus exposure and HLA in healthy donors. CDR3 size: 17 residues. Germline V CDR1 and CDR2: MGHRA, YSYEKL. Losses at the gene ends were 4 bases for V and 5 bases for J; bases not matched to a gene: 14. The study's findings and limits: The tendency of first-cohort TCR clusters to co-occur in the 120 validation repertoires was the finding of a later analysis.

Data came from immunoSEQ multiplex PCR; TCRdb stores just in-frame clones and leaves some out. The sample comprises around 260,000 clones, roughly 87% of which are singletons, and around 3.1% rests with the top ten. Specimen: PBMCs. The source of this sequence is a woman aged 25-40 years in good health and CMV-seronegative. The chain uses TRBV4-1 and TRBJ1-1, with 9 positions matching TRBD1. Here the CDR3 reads CASSPSPGTGRGTEAFF. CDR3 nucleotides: TGCGCCAGCAGCCCCAGTCCCGGGACAGGGCGAGGGACTGAAGCTTTCTTT.